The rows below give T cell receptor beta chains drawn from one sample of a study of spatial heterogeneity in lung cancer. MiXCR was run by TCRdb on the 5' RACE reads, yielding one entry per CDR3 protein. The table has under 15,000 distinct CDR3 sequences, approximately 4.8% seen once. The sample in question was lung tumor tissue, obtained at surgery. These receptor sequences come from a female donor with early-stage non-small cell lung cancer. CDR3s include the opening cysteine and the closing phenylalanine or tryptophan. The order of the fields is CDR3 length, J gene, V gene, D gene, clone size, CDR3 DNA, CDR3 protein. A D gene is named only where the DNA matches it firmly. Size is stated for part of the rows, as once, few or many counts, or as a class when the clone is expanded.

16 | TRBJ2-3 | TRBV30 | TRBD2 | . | TGTGCCTGGAGTGGGACTAGCGGGATAAGCACAGATACGCAGTATTTT | CAWSGTSGISTDTQYF
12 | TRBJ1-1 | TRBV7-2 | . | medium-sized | TGTGCCAGCAGCTCTTCGCGGATCCGGGCTTTCTTT | CASSSSRIRAFF
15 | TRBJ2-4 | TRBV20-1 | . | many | TGCAGTGCTAGAGATCTCGACCGTCTGAAAAACATTCAGTACTTC | CSARDLDRLKNIQYF
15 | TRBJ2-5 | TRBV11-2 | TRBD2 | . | TGTGCCAGCAGCGCCCTCGGGGGGTACCAAGAGACCCAGTACTTC | CASSALGGYQETQYF
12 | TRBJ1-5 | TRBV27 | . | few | TGTGCCAGCGGCTTTAGGTATCAGCCCCAGCATTTT | CASGFRYQPQHF
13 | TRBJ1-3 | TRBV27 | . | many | TGTGCCTCACGAAGGGGTTCTGGAAACACCATATATTTT | CASRRGSGNTIYF
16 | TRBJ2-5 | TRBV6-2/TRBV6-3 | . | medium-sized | TGTGCCAGCAGTTACCGCGCCGGGTTTGGTGAAGAGACCCAGTACTTC | CASSYRAGFGEETQYF
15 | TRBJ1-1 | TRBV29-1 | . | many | TGCAGCGTTGAAGATCGCGGGACTCCGAACACTGAAGCTTTCTTT | CSVEDRGTPNTEAFF
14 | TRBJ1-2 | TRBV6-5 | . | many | TGTGCCAGCAGCTATAGCAGGAATTCCTATGGCTACACCTTC | CASSYSRNSYGYTF
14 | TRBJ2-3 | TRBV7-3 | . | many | TGTGCCAGCAGCCCGACCTTTCGAGGAGATACGCAGTATTTT | CASSPTFRGDTQYF
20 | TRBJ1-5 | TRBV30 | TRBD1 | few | TGTGCCTGGAGTAAAAGGACCGGGACAGGGTGGCCCTATAGCAATCAGCCCCAGCATTTT | CAWSKRTGTGWPYSNQPQHF
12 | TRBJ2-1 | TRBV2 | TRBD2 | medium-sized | TGTGCCACCGGGCCCGGGGAGGGTGAGCAGTTCTTC | CATGPGEGEQFF
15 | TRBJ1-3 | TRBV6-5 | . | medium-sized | TGTGCCAGCACCCCTGGTAGTTACTCTGGAAACACCATATATTTT | CASTPGSYSGNTIYF
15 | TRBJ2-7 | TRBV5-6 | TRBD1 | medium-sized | TGTGCCAGCAGCTTGGTACAGGGGGCCGCCTACGAGCAGTACTTC | CASSLVQGAAYEQYF
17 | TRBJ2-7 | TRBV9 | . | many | TGTGCCAGCAGCGGCGGTCAGGGGGGCGTAACTGCCTACGAGCAGTACTTC | CASSGGQGGVTAYEQYF
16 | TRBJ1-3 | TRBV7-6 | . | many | TGTGCCAGCAGCTTCGGAGACTCCAGCTCTGGAAACACCATATATTTT | CASSFGDSSSGNTIYF
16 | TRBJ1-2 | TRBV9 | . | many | TGTGCCAGCAGCGTAGTTCCTCTGGGAGTTAACTATGGCTACACCTTC | CASSVVPLGVNYGYTF
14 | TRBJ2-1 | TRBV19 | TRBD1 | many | TGTGCCAGTAGTATTCGACAGGGCTTCGATGAGCAGTTCTTC | CASSIRQGFDEQFF
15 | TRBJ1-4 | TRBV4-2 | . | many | TGTGCCAGCAGCCTGAACCCGGGCTCTAATGAAAAACTGTTTTTT | CASSLNPGSNEKLFF
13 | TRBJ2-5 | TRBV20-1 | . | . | TGCAGTGCGGGGGCAGGGGCAGGAGGGACCCAGTACTTC | CSAGAGAGGTQYF
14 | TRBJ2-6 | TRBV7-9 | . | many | TGTGCCAGCAGCACCCCCTCTGGGGCCAACGTCCTGACTTTC | CASSTPSGANVLTF
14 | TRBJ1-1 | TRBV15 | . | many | TGTGCCACCAGCAGAGGGGGGAGTTACACTGAAGCTTTCTTT | CATSRGGSYTEAFF
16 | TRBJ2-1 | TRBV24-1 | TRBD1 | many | TGTGCCACCAGTGATTATGGGACAGGGAAATACAATGAGCAGTTCTTC | CATSDYGTGKYNEQFF
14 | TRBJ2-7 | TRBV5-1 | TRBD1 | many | TGCGCCAGCAGCTCGGGACAGGGGCCTTACGAGCAGTACTTC | CASSSGQGPYEQYF
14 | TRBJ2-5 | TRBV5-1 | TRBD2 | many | TGCGCCAGCAGCCCGGACCTAGCGGAAGAGACCCAGTACTTC | CASSPDLAEETQYF
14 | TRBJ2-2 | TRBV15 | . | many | TGTGCCACCAGCAGAGCGAAAAAGGCCGGGGAGCTGTTTTTT | CATSRAKKAGELFF
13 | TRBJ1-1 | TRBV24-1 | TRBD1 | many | TGTGCCACCAGCAGGACAGGGGACACTGAAGCTTTCTTT | CATSRTGDTEAFF
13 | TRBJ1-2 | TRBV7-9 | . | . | TGTGCCAGCAGCCTAGGGCTTGACTATGGCTACACCTTC | CASSLGLDYGYTF
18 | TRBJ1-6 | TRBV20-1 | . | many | TGCAGTGCTAGAGATGGGGCCCGACTCAGCTCCTATAATTCACCCCTCCACTTT | CSARDGARLSSYNSPLHF
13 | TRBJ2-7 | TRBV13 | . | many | TGTGCCAGCAGCTTAGTTCGGGCGGGGGAGCAGTACTTC | CASSLVRAGEQYF
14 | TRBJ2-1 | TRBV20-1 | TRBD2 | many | TGCAGTGCTAAAGCGGGGGGCTCCTACAATGAGCAGTTCTTC | CSAKAGGSYNEQFF
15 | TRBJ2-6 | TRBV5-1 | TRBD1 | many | TGCGCCAGCAGCCCGACAGGGACTGGGGCCAACGTCCTGACTTTC | CASSPTGTGANVLTF
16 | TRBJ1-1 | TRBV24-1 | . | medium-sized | TGTGCCACCAGTGATTCGAGGGCTGGGGCGAACACTGAAGCTTTCTTT | CATSDSRAGANTEAFF
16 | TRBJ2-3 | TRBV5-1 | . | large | TGCGCCAGCAGCTTGATGGGCGCAGAAAGCACAGATACGCAGTATTTT | CASSLMGAESTDTQYF
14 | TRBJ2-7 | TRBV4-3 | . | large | TGCGCCAGCAGCCAAGATGCGAGGGACTCCGAGCAGTACTTC | CASSQDARDSEQYF
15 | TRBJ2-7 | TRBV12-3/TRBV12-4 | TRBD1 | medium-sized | TGTGCCAGCAGTGCCGGGACAGGCTACGCCTACGAGCAGTACTTC | CASSAGTGYAYEQYF
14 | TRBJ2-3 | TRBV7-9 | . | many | TGTGCCAGCAGCTTAGTACAGAGCACAGATACGCAGTATTTT | CASSLVQSTDTQYF
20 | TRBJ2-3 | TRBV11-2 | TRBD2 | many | TGTGCCAGCAGCTTACAGAGATTGGCGGGGGGGAACTTTCGGACAGATACGCAGTATTTT | CASSLQRLAGGNFRTDTQYF
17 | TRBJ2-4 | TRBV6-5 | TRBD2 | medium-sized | TGTGCCAGCCCACCCCCCGGGGGGGGCTGGGCCAAAAACATTCAGTACTTC | CASPPPGGGWAKNIQYF
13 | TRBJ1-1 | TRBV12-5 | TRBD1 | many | TGTGCTAGTGCCCTGACAGGGCGCACTGAAGCTTTCTTT | CASALTGRTEAFF
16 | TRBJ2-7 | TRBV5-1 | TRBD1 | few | TGCGCCAGCAGCTTAACCGGGACAGTAGACTCCTACGAGCAGTACTTC | CASSLTGTVDSYEQYF
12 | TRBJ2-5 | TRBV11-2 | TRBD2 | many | TGTGCCGCCGGACTAGCCTCGGGGACCCAGTACTTC | CAAGLASGTQYF